This T cell receptor (beta chain) was sequenced for a study of T-cell reconstitution after alpha-beta-depleted transplantation in children. Findings and caveats of the study: Reports say that about two months after transplant, the alpha-beta T cells came out of several hundred graft clones that had expanded. Elevated TCRbeta diversity at day 60 was traced, in some patients, to surviving recipient T cells and thymic progenitors. Newly made T cells mostly supplied T-cell counts and diversity one year after transplant.

This clonotype was picked up many times. What it binds is not known. Germline assignment: CDR1 SGHRS and CDR2 YFSETQ. V lost 0 bases and J 2 bases, leaving 9 bases between the germline ends. The length of the CDR3 is 14 residues. Construction of the TCRbeta library involved unique molecular identifiers. Using its own MiXCR run on the PCR reads, TCRdb lists one record per CDR3 protein. The sample carries about 16,000 distinct CDR3 sequences, roughly 8.2% recorded once. The sequence was obtained from a boy under two years old who had a stem cell transplant for Wiskott-Aldrich syndrome, so the T cells may come from the graft donor. The source was PBMCs, mostly from graft donor cells, collected 60 days after TCRalphabeta/CD19-depleted stem cell transplant. The V and J genes are TRBV5-1 and TRBJ2-7, with D unclear. The CDR3 sequence: CASSLVWKTYEQYF. The CDR3 DNA reads TGCGCCAGCAGCTTGGTATGGAAAACCTACGAGCAGTACTTC.